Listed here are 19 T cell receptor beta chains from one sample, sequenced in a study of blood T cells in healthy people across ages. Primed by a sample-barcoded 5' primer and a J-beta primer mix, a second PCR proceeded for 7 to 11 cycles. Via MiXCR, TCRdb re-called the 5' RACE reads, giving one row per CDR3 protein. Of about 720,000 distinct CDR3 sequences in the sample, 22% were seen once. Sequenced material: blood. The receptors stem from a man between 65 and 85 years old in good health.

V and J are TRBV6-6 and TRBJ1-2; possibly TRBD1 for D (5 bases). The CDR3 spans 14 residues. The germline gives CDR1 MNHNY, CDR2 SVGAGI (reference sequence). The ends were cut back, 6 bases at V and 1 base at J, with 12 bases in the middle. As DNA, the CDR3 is TGTGCCAGCAGCGCCTCAGGGATTAACTATGGCTACACCTTC. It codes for CASSASGINYGYTF.

The CDR3 region is CAIRETGVSGNTIYF. CDR3 DNA sequence: TGTGCCATCAGGGAAACAGGGGTCTCTGGAAACACCATATATTTT. V and J are TRBV10-3 and TRBJ1-3; TRBD1 matches 7 bases. This CDR3 is 15 amino acids long. V trimming: 6 bases; J trimming: 0 bases; junction bases outside the gene matches: 5. Per germline, CDR1 ENHRY and CDR2 SYGVKD.

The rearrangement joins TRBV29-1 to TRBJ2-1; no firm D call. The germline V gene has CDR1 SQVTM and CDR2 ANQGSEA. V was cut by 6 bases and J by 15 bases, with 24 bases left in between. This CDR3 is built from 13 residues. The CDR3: CSVDSLDHREWFF. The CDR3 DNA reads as TGCAGCGTAGATAGTCTGGACCATAGAGAGTGGTTCTTC.

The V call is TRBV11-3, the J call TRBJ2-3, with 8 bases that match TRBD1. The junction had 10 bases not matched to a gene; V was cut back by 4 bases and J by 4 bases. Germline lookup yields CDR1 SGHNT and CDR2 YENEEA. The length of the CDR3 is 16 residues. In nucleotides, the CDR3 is TGTGCCAGCAGCTCCAGGACAGGGCTTGGTGCAGATACGCAGTATTTT. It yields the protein CASSSRTGLGADTQYF.

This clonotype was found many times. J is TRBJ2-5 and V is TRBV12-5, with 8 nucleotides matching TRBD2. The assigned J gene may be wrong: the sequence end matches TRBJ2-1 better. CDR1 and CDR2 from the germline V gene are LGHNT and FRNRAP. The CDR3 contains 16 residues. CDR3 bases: TGTGCTAGTGGTATACTACGCGGACTAGCCGTCAATGAGCAGTTCTTC. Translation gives CASGILRGLAVNEQFF.

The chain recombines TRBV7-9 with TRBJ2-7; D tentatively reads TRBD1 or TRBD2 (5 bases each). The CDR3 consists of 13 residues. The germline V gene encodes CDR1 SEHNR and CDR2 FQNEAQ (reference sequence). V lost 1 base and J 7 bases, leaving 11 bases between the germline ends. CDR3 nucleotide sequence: TGTGCCAGCAGCTTAGGAGGTGAGGGGGAGCAGTACGTC. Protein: CASSLGGEGEQYV.

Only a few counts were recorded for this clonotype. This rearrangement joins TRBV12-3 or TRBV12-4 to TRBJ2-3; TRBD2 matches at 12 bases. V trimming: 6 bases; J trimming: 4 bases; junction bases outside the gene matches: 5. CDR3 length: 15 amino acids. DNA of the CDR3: TGTGCCAGCAGCGGGACTAGCGGGTTTCCAGATACGCAGTATTTT. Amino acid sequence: CASSGTSGFPDTQYF.

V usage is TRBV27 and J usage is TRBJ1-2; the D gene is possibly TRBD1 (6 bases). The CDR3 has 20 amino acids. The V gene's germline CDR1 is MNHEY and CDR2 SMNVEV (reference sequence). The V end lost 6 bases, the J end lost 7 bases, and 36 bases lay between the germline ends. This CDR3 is CASRTGASGSKNVPDLGYTF. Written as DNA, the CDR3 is TGTGCCAGCAGGACGGGGGCCTCCGGATCCAAGAATGTTCCGGATCTTGGCTACACCTTC.

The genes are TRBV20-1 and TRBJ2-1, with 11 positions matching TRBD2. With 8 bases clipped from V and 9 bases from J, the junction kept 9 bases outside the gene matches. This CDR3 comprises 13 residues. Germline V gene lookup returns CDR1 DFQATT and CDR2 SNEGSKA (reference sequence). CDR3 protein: CSTRLAGRGEQFF. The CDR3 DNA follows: TGCAGTACCCGACTAGCGGGACGTGGTGAGCAGTTCTTC.

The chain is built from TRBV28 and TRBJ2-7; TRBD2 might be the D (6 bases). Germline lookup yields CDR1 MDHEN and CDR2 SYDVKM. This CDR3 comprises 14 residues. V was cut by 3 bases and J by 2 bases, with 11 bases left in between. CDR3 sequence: CASSLEGSTYEQYF. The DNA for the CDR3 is TGTGCCAGCAGTTTGGAGGGTAGCACCTACGAGCAGTACTTC.

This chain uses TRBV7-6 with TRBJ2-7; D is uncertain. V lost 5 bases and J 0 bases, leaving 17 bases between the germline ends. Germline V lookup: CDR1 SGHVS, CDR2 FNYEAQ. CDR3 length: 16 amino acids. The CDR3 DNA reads TGTGCCAGCAGCCCCCGACTGGCTTCGAGCTCCTACGAGCAGTACTTC. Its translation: CASSPRLASSSYEQYF.

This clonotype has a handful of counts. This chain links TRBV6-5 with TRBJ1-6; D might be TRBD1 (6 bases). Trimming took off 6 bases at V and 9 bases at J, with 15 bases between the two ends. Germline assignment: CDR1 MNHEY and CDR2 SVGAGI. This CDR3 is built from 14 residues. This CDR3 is CASRLQGLASPLHF. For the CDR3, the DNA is TGTGCCAGCAGACTACAGGGTCTGGCTTCACCCCTCCACTTT.

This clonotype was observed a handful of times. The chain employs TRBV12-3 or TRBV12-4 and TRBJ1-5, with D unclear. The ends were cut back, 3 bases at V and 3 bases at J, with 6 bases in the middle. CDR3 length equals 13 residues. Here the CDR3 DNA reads TGTGCCAGCAGTTTGGCAGACAATCAGCCCCAGCATTTT. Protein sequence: CASSLADNQPQHF.

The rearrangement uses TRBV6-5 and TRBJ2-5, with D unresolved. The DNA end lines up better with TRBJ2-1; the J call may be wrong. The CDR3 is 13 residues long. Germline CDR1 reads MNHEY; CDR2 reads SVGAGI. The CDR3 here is CASSYYPHNEQFF. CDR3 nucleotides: TGTGCCAGCAGTTACTATCCCCACAATGAGCAGTTCTTC.

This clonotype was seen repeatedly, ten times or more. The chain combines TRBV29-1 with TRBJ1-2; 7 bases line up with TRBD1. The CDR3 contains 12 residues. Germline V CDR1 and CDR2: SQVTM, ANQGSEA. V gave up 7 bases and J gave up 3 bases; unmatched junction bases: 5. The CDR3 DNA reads TGCAGCGCGACAGGGACGTACTATGGCTACACCTTC. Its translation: CSATGTYYGYTF.

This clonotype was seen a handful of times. The CDR3 protein is CASSVNSGETQYF. CDR3 in DNA: TGTGCCAGCAGCGTAAATAGTGGGGAGACCCAGTACTTC. V usage is TRBV9 and J usage is TRBJ2-5; D not certain. Deletions cut 1 base from V and 5 bases from J, with 9 bases between. The CDR3 length is 13 residues. Germline lookup yields CDR1 SGDLS and CDR2 YYNGEE.

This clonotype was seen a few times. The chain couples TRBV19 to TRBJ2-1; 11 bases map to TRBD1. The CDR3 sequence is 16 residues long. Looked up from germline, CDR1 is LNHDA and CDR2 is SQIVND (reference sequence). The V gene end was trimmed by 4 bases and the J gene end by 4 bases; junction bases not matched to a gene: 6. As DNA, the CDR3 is TGTGCCAGTAGTAAGTCCGGACAGGGGGCGTACAATGAGCAGTTCTTC. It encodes CASSKSGQGAYNEQFF.

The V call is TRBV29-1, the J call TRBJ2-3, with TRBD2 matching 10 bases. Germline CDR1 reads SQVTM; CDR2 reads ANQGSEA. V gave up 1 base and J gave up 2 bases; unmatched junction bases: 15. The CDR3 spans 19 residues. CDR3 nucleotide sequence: TGCAGCGTTGAAGGTCGGGTAGGGACTAGCGACTCACTCACAGATACGCAGTATTTT. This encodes CSVEGRVGTSDSLTDTQYF.

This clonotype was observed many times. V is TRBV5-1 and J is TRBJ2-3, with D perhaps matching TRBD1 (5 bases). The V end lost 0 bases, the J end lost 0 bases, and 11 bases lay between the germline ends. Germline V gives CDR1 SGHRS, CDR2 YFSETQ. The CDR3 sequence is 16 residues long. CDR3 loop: CASSLEGATSTDTQYF. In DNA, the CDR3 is TGCGCCAGCAGCTTGGAAGGGGCGACTAGCACAGATACGCAGTATTTT.